A selection of T cell receptor beta chains follows, all from one sample in a study of T cell repertoires in cytomegalovirus infection. TCRdb re-analysed the reads in MiXCR, keeping a single row per CDR3 protein. The sample has around 320,000 distinct CDR3 sequences, over 7.5% seen once. The sample taken for sequencing was PBMCs. These receptors were collected from a human donor in good health (CMV status not recorded). Some clones in this sample may be carry-over from other donors' samples. The CDR3 runs from the conserved cysteine through the conserved F or W. D genes are given only for firm matches. Clone sizes are given selectively: once, few, many, or a class where the clone is expanded.

D | size | J | V | DNA | CDR3
TRBD1 | NA | TRBJ1-1 | TRBV7-2 | TGTACCAGCAGCCACCCGGGACAGGGGGCAACTGAAGCTTTCTTT | CTSSHPGQGATEAFF
NA | few | TRBJ2-5 | TRBV7-6 | TGTGCCAGCAGCCCCCAAGGGCTTAGGGAGACCCAGTACTTC | CASSPQGLRETQYF
NA | few | TRBJ1-3 | TRBV7-9 | TGTGCCAGCAGCTTAAAGGCGTCGGACTTCGGAAACACCATATATTTT | CASSLKASDFGNTIYF
NA | few | TRBJ1-1 | TRBV6-1 | TGTGCCAGCAGCCCCCGCGAGGGAACTGAAGCTTTCTTT | CASSPREGTEAFF
TRBD1 | many | TRBJ1-4 | TRBV7-9 | TGTGCCAGCAGCTTTCGGGGACAGAATAATGAAAAACTGTTTTTT | CASSFRGQNNEKLFF
NA | few | TRBJ2-2 | TRBV19 | TGTGCCAGTAGTAGAAAGGAGGCGAGGACCGGGGAGCTGTTTTTT | CASSRKEARTGELFF
NA | many | TRBJ2-7 | TRBV6-5 | TGTGCCAGCAACCCTCTAGGGGGTTTCTACGAGCAGTACTTC | CASNPLGGFYEQYF
TRBD2 | NA | TRBJ2-7 | TRBV6-2/TRBV6-3 | TGTGCCAGCAGTTCCGGGACTAGCAGCCACGAGCAGTACTTC | CASSSGTSSHEQYF
NA | many | TRBJ2-5 | TRBV6-1 | TGTGCCAGCAGTTATAACGTTCTTTCTGGCGGGGTGGAGAGGGAGACCCAGTACTTC | CASSYNVLSGGVERETQYF
TRBD2 | many | TRBJ2-7 | TRBV7-2 | TGTGCCAGCAGCGTATCGGGACTACCGAGGGAGCAGTACTTC | CASSVSGLPREQYF
NA | NA | TRBJ2-1 | TRBV6-1 | TGTGCCAGCAAAAGGATTTTAGGATCCGATGAGCAGTTCTTC | CASKRILGSDEQFF
NA | NA | TRBJ1-2 | TRBV9 | TGTGCCAGCAGCGTAGAGGGAAATTGGGGTTCTCAAGGCTACACCTTC | CASSVEGNWGSQGYTF
NA | many | TRBJ2-7 | TRBV7-2 | TGTGCCAGCAGCCCGGCGGCAGGTTCGGGCGAGCAGTACTTC | CASSPAAGSGEQYF
NA | many | TRBJ2-7 | TRBV19 | TGTGCCAGTAGAGGACAGTTCGAGCAGTACTTC | CASRGQFEQYF
NA | NA | TRBJ1-5 | TRBV6-6 | TGTGCCAGCCTGGGGGCAGGGGACCATAACAATCAGCCCCAGCATTTT | CASLGAGDHNNQPQHF
TRBD2 | few | TRBJ2-2 | TRBV7-2 | TGTGCCAGCACCTCCCGGGCTAGCGGGAGTACGGGCACCGGGGAGCTGTTTTTT | CASTSRASGSTGTGELFF
NA | many | TRBJ2-3 | TRBV7-2 | TGTGCCAGCAGCTTAAATCCTGGGTACACAAATACGCAGTATTTT | CASSLNPGYTNTQYF
NA | many | TRBJ1-6 | TRBV7-8 | TGTGCCAGCAGCTCATTAGGGGCATATAATTCACCCCTCCACTTT | CASSSLGAYNSPLHF
NA | NA | TRBJ1-2 | TRBV5-4 | TGTGCCAGCAGCGTTCCCCCGGGAATTCTCACCTTC | CASSVPPGILTF
NA | few | TRBJ2-7 | TRBV6-2/TRBV6-3 | TGTGCCAGCAGTTTCGGGTCACTCTCCTACGAGCAGTACTTC | CASSFGSLSYEQYF
NA | NA | TRBJ2-7 | TRBV5-4 | TGTGCCAGCAGCCTCCCCGGGGCCAACTACGAGCAGTACTTC | CASSLPGANYEQYF
NA | NA | TRBJ2-4 | TRBV28 | TGTGCCAGCAGTTTGGGGGCGGGAGTGGTCAAAAACATTCAGTACTTC | CASSLGAGVVKNIQYF
NA | few | TRBJ2-7 | TRBV27 | TGTGCCACCAGAACGATGACTAGTTCCTACGAGCAGTACTTC | CATRTMTSSYEQYF
NA | few | TRBJ2-3 | TRBV27 | TGTGCCTGCGCCGCGGGAATAGCAGATACGCAGTATTTT | CACAAGIADTQYF
TRBD2 | many | TRBJ2-2 | TRBV7-2 | TGTGCCAGCAGCCCCAGGACACCTCTAGCGGGAGTTGGCACCGGGGAGCTGTTTTTT | CASSPRTPLAGVGTGELFF
NA | many | TRBJ2-7 | TRBV5-6 | TGTGCCAGCAGCTTGTTCGGGAGACCGACCTACGAGCAGTACTTC | CASSLFGRPTYEQYF
NA | few | TRBJ2-2 | TRBV7-2 | TGTGCCAGCAGCTTTCGGGTTTCCGGGGGCACCGGGGAGCTGTTTTTT | CASSFRVSGGTGELFF
TRBD2 | many | TRBJ2-3 | TRBV12-3/TRBV12-4 | TGTGCCAGCAGTTTATCCAGCGGGAGGAATACGCAGTATTTT | CASSLSSGRNTQYF
NA | NA | TRBJ2-3 | TRBV10-1 | TGCGCCAGCAGTGAACAGGCGGGGCGCACAGATACGCAGTATTTT | CASSEQAGRTDTQYF
NA | few | TRBJ2-3 | TRBV7-3 | TGTGCCAGCAGCCCCAACCCCCTAAGCACAGATACGCAGTATTTT | CASSPNPLSTDTQYF
NA | once | TRBJ2-6 | TRBV7-3 | TGTGCCAGCAGAGTTTCAGGCTCGGGGGCCAACGTCCTGACTTTC | CASRVSGSGANVLTF
NA | many | TRBJ2-7 | TRBV7-8 | TGTGCCAGCAGCCGTGGGATAGACTCCTACGAGCAGTACTTC | CASSRGIDSYEQYF
TRBD1 | NA | TRBJ1-3 | TRBV20-1 | TGCAGTGCCAAATCTGGGGACAGGGGGCTAAACACCATATATTTT | CSAKSGDRGLNTIYF
NA | medium-sized | TRBJ1-3 | TRBV20-1 | TGCAGTGCTAGTAGGACAGCGTCCTCTGGAAACACCATATATTTT | CSASRTASSGNTIYF
TRBD1 | few | TRBJ1-1 | TRBV10-3 | TGTGCCATCGGGGGGACAGAACACAACACTGAAGCTTTCTTT | CAIGGTEHNTEAFF
TRBD2 | many | TRBJ2-6 | TRBV6-5 | TGTGCCAGCAAGGTGGCGGGAGGGCCGGGCTCTGGGGCCAACGTCCTGACTTTC | CASKVAGGPGSGANVLTF
TRBD2 | many | TRBJ2-1 | TRBV6-2/TRBV6-3 | TGTGCCAGCAGGCTATTAGCGGGGGCCTACAATGAGCAGTTCTTC | CASRLLAGAYNEQFF
NA | many | TRBJ1-1 | TRBV27 | TGTGCCAGCAGTTTAGACAGGACCACTGAAGCTTTCTTT | CASSLDRTTEAFF
NA | many | TRBJ1-4 | TRBV7-2 | TGTGCCAGCAGCGTTGGACGGGCACCGCCCGCAACTAATGAAAAACTGTTTTTT | CASSVGRAPPATNEKLFF
TRBD1 | many | TRBJ2-2 | TRBV12-3/TRBV12-4 | TGTGCCAGCAGTTTAGCGAGGGGTAAACAGGGGCCCGGGGAGCTGTTTTTT | CASSLARGKQGPGELFF
NA | few | TRBJ2-1 | TRBV4-2 | TGTGCCAGCAGCCATGCTTCTCCGGACAATGAGCAGTTCTTC | CASSHASPDNEQFF
NA | NA | TRBJ1-2 | TRBV7-9 | TGTGCCAGCAGCTTTAGGGACAACTATGGCTACACCTTC | CASSFRDNYGYTF
TRBD1 | few | TRBJ2-7 | TRBV7-2 | TGTGCCAGCAGCTGGACAGGGGGTGGGTCCTACGAGCAGTACTTC | CASSWTGGGSYEQYF